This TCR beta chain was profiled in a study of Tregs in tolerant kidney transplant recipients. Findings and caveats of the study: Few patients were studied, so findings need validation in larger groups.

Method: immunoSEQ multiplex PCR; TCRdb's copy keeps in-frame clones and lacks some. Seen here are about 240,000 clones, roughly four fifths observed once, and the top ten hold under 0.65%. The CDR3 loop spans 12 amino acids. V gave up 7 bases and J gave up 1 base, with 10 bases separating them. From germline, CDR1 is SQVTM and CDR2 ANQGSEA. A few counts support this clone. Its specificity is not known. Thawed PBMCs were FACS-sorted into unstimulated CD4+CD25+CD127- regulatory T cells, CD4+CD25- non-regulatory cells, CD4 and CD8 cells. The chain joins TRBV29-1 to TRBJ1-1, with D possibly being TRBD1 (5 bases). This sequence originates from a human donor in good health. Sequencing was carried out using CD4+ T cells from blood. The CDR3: CSAGRANTEAFF. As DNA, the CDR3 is TGCAGCGCGGGACGGGCGAACACTGAAGCTTTCTTT.